This T cell receptor (beta chain) was observed in a study of cytomegalovirus exposure and HLA in healthy donors. The PCR ran on 60 Vbeta and 13 Jbeta primers. The data were produced by immunoSEQ multiplex PCR, yet TCRdb's version contains in-frame clones alone and is incomplete. The sample holds roughly 90,000 clones, 70% to 80% seen once. Study-level findings and limits: In terms of immune exposure information, only CMV serostatus was available.

The germline V gene encodes CDR1 GTSNPN and CDR2 SVGIG (reference sequence). Trimming took 5 bases from V and 13 from J; bases not matched to a gene: 11. The CDR3 consists of 11 residues. On this clone itself: What it binds is unknown.

The specimen was PBMCs. The V and J genes are TRBV30 and TRBJ2-7; 7 positions match TRBD1. This TCR derives from a man between 25 and 39 years old in good health and CMV-seropositive. The CDR3 loop is CAWGEQGPGYF. Here the CDR3 DNA reads TGTGCCTGGGGGGAACAGGGGCCAGGATACTTC.